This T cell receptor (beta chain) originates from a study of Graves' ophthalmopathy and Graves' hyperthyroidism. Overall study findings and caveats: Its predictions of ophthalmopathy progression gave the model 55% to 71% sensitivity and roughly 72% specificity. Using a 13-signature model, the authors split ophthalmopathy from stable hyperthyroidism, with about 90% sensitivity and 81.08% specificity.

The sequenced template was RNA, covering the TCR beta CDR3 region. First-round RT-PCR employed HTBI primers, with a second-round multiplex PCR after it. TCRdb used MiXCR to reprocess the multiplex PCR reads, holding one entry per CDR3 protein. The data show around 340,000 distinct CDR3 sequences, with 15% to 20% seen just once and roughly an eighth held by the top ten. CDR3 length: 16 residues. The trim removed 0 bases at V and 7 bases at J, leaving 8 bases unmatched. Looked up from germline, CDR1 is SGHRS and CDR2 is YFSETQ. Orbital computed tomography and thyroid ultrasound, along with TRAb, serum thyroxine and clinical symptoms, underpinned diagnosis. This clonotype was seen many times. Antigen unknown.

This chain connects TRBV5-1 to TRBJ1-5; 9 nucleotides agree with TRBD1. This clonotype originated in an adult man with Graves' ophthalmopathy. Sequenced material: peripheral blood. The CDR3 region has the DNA TGCGCCAGCAGCTTGGGTCCACAGGGGGCGGGGCAGCCCCAGCATTTT. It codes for CASSLGPQGAGQPQHF.